This T cell receptor beta chain was captured by sequencing in a study of CD8 T cells in Susac syndrome (dated by TCRdb to the late 2010s). Regarding the research as a whole: Of the Susac syndrome patients who were sequenced, eight or nine were in clinical remission while more than five had clinically active disease. At the time of blood withdrawal, Susac syndrome patients were either therapy-naive, taking corticosteroids (with some also receiving IVIg), or on IVIg alone. The study used repertoire sequencing to test whether antigen drove CD8+ T cell activation and differentiation in Susac syndrome.

Peripheral blood CD8+ and CD4+ T cells from healthy donors, Susac syndrome patients and multiple sclerosis patients were profiled by high-throughput TCR beta sequencing. The Susac syndrome patients fulfilled recently defined diagnostic criteria for definite or probable disease. Bulk CD8+ and CD4+ T cells were purified magnetically by negative isolation, whereas CD8+ TEMRA cells were enriched by FACS. Blood was drawn into EDTA tubes, processed within 24 hours, and PBMCs were isolated by density gradient centrifugation. PBMCs intended for TCR sequencing were cryopreserved in liquid nitrogen and were subsequently thawed in a 37 degrees C water bath. The sorted or isolated CD4+, CD8+ and CD8+ TEMRA cells had a purity of 90% or higher. RNA was extracted with the RNeasy kit and roughly 0.45 to 1 ug was reverse transcribed using random hexamers. TCR beta CDR3 regions were amplified with the immunoSEQ multiplex PCR assay covering 54 Vbeta and 13 Jbeta segments. To correct PCR amplification bias, a synthetic template baseline was used for both primer optimization and computational correction. The authors' pipeline ran thus. Only productive sequences were kept, with reads annotated to V, D and J genes according to IMGT and analyzed in immunoSEQ Analyzer. Clonality was computed as one minus Shannon entropy normalized by log2 of the number of productive unique sequences. For each patient and control, public and private clones were evaluated within the 100 most prevalent clones. Susac-specific clones were defined as absent from healthy and MS cohorts, 850 to 1,300 published viral clones and other ImmuneACCESS disease sequences. TCRdb passed the public sequencing reads through fastp at Q25 and MiXCR, retaining productive beta sequences. When rows share a CDR3 protein, they turn into one entry using the most common DNA and genes. It is TCRdb's table, rather than the study itself, that gives the V and J calls and clone size. The sample table records tens of thousands of distinct CDR3 sequences; about 94% of these occur just once. About 0.3% of the sample lies in the top ten.

V is pared back by 2 bases and J by 0 bases, with 7 bases lying between the germline termini. Looking up the germline V gene yields CDR1 SQVTM and CDR2 ANQGSEA. From cysteine to phenylalanine, the CDR3 is 13 amino acids long. Only the CDR3 part of the read is kept: 39 bases, read in frame from the first base. Points the paper makes about the study in general: The number of individuals in the TCR sequencing and HLA analysis was acknowledged as relatively small. No clonal expansion was detected in the CD4+ T cell repertoire of Susac syndrome patients.

As for this clonotype: What antigen it recognizes has not been identified. No much larger clone exists at a distance of one base, and base qualities are not known.

This clonotype was obtained from a human donor with Susac syndrome. The sequencing sample was made of CD4+ T cells from PBMCs. The V and J segments used are TRBV29-1 and TRBJ1-1; TRBD1 is a weak D gene call, 5 bases matching. Here the CDR3 is given as CSVERGMNTEAFF. The nucleotide sequence is given as TGCAGCGTTGAAAGGGGAATGAACACTGAAGCTTTCTTT. Supplemented by the reference TRBV29-1 and TRBJ1-1 proteins around the CDR3, the complete variable domain is SAVISQKPSRDICQRGTSLTIQCQVDSQVTMMFWYRQQPGQSLTLIATANQGSEATYESGFVIDKFPISRPNLTFSTLTVSNMSPEDSSIYLCSVERGMNTEAFFGQGTRLTVV.